The T cell receptor (beta chain) described here comes from a study of blood T cell repertoires in COVID-19. Study-level background: Some COVID-19 samples were acute and others convalescent; all came from the United States, Italy and Spain. Sources were T cells, B-cell-depleted T cells, or PBMCs; the material itself was cDNA or gDNA.

Per the original data handling: Estimation of nucleated cell counts relied on the amplification of reference gene primers. Some clones are missing from TCRdb's copy, which holds only in-frame ones; the method was immunoSEQ multiplex PCR. V, J and clone size are taken as reported in that table, and D and trimming were inferred from the DNA itself. This sample has around 29,000 clones; approximately 92% occur once, and the top ten carry 9.5% to 13%. The V end lost 5 bases, the J end lost 4 bases, and 8 bases lay between the germline ends. The CDR3 consists of 12 residues. Germline loops: CDR1 MDHEN, CDR2 SYDVKM.

Sequences were obtained from peripheral blood. The chain uses TRBV28 and TRBJ2-5; D not resolved. The TCR originated in a man in his 60s with acute or convalescent COVID-19. The CDR3 nucleotides read TGTGCCAGCAGTACAACCGTAGAGACCCAGTACTTC. This gives the protein CASSTTVETQYF.